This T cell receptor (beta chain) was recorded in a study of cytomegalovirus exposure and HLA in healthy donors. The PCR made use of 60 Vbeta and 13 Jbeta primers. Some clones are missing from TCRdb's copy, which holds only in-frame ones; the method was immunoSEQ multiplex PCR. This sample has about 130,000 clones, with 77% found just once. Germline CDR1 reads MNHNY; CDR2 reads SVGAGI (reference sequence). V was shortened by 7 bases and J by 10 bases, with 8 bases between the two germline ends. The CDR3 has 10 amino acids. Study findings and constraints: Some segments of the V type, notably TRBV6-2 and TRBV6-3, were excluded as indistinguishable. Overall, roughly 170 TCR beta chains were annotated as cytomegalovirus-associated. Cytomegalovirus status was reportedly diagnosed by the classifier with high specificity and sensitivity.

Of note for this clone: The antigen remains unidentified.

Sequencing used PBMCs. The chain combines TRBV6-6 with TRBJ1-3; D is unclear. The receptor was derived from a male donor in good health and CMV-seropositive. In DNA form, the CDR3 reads TGTGCCAGCAATGGGGAGACCATATATTTT. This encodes CASNGETIYF.